A selection of T cell receptor beta chains follows, all from one sample in a study of identical twins. TCRdb processed the 5' RACE reads anew with MiXCR; each CDR3 protein has one entry. The table records some 900,000 distinct CDR3 sequences, approximately 13% of them present only once. These data also featured in a second study, about yellow fever vaccine responses in identical twins.

Sequences were obtained from PBMCs. All receptors derive from a woman under 30 in good health. Each CDR3 is given with its conserved first and last residue. Fields, in order: J gene, D gene, clone size, V gene, CDR3 protein, CDR3 DNA. D genes are given only for firm matches. Clone sizes are given selectively: once, few, many, or a class where the clone is expanded.

TRBJ2-1 | TRBD2 | many | TRBV5-1 | CASSLASSSGRGTRNEQFF | TGCGCCAGCAGCTTGGCTTCGTCTAGCGGGAGGGGTACCCGGAATGAGCAGTTCTTC
TRBJ2-7 | TRBD2 | - | TRBV3-1 | CASSHMGLAGDYEQYF | TGTGCCAGCAGCCACATGGGACTAGCGGGAGACTACGAGCAGTACTTC
TRBJ2-1 | TRBD2 | few | TRBV7-9 | CASSPGVAGGNYNEQFF | TGTGCCAGCAGCCCAGGAGTCGCGGGAGGGAATTACAATGAGCAGTTCTTC
TRBJ1-2 | - | few | TRBV7-9 | CASTHGIGGYTF | TGTGCCAGCACCCACGGCATCGGTGGCTACACCTTC
TRBJ2-1 | TRBD1 | few | TRBV20-1 | CSARVWDRGSNEQFF | TGCAGTGCTAGAGTTTGGGACAGGGGGTCAAATGAGCAGTTCTTC
TRBJ2-1 | TRBD2 | - | TRBV10-3 | CATRLAEYNEQFF | TGTGCCACGAGACTAGCAGAGTACAATGAGCAGTTCTTC
TRBJ2-5 | - | - | TRBV20-1 | CSARDWPTGQQETQYF | TGCAGTGCTAGAGATTGGCCTACAGGGCAACAAGAGACCCAGTACTTC
TRBJ2-3 | - | few | TRBV20-1 | CSARDKGNTDTQYF | TGCAGTGCTAGAGATAAAGGCAACACAGATACGCAGTATTTT
TRBJ2-1 | TRBD2 | few | TRBV11-2 | CASSLSRLGLAGSSEQFF | TGTGCCAGCAGCTTATCTCGGTTGGGACTAGCGGGATCTAGTGAGCAGTTCTTC
TRBJ1-2 | - | few | TRBV10-3 | CAISERGEGIYGYTF | TGTGCCATCAGTGAAAGGGGAGAGGGTATCTATGGCTACACCTTC
TRBJ2-5 | - | few | TRBV4-1 | CASSQGGQLETQYF | TGCGCCAGCAGCCAAGGGGGTCAGCTAGAGACCCAGTACTTC
TRBJ1-4 | - | few | TRBV20-1 | CSARAQGFEKLFF | TGCAGTGCTAGGGCGCAGGGGTTTGAAAAACTGTTTTTT
TRBJ2-4 | TRBD2 | - | TRBV11-2 | CASTSSGGADIQYF | TGTGCCAGCACTTCTAGCGGGGGGGCTGACATTCAGTACTTC
TRBJ2-1 | - | few | TRBV28 | CASSSAMGPGGSYNEQFF | TGTGCCAGCAGTTCCGCGATGGGGCCCGGGGGCTCCTACAATGAGCAGTTCTTC
TRBJ2-7 | TRBD1 | - | TRBV10-3 | CAISEGRTGTSYEQYF | TGTGCCATCAGTGAGGGGAGGACAGGGACCTCCTACGAGCAGTACTTC
TRBJ1-5 | TRBD1 | - | TRBV20-1 | CSGTGGNQPQHF | TGCAGTGGGACAGGGGGAAATCAGCCCCAGCATTTT
TRBJ2-1 | TRBD2 | many | TRBV7-9 | CASSLTSGTEQFF | TGTGCCAGCAGCTTGACGAGCGGGACGGAGCAGTTCTTC
TRBJ2-1 | TRBD2 | - | TRBV19 | CASSIPAGVNEQFF | TGTGCCAGTAGTATCCCAGCGGGAGTTAATGAGCAGTTCTTC
TRBJ2-7 | - | - | TRBV28 | CATLLGADDTYEQYF | TGTGCCACCTTACTCGGGGCAGATGATACCTACGAGCAGTACTTC
TRBJ2-2 | TRBD2 | - | TRBV7-9 | CASSSAGLAIGTGELFF | TGTGCCAGCAGTTCTGCGGGACTAGCAATCGGCACCGGGGAGCTGTTTTTT
TRBJ2-5 | TRBD2 | many | TRBV5-1 | CASSLYQASAGKETQYF | TGCGCCAGCAGCTTGTATCAGGCCTCAGCGGGGAAAGAGACCCAGTACTTC
TRBJ1-3 | - | many | TRBV5-1 | CASSLASSSSGNTIYF | TGCGCCAGCAGCTTGGCCTCCTCCAGCTCTGGAAACACCATATATTTT
TRBJ2-2 | - | many | TRBV7-9 | CASSSADSTHTGELFF | TGTGCCAGCAGTTCGGCCGACTCTACACACACCGGGGAGCTGTTTTTT
TRBJ2-5 | - | - | TRBV7-3 | CASSKETGEETQYF | TGTGCCAGCAGCAAGGAGACAGGAGAAGAGACCCAGTACTTC
TRBJ2-2 | - | few | TRBV7-8 | CASSAGALNTGELFF | TGTGCCAGCAGTGCAGGGGCCCTGAACACCGGGGAGCTGTTTTTT
TRBJ2-3 | - | - | TRBV2 | CASSSLVGTDTQYF | TGTGCCAGCAGTTCTCTGGTGGGCACAGATACGCAGTATTTT
TRBJ1-5 | - | few | TRBV6-6 | CASRVQGQPQHF | TGTGCCAGCAGAGTGCAGGGGCAGCCCCAGCATTTT
TRBJ1-1 | - | many | TRBV12-3/TRBV12-4 | CASTRGGGKTEAFF | TGTGCCAGCACCAGAGGGGGGGGCAAGACTGAAGCTTTCTTT
TRBJ1-1 | - | - | TRBV29-1 | CSVEVGGDTEAFF | TGCAGCGTTGAAGTAGGGGGGGACACTGAAGCTTTCTTT
TRBJ2-1 | - | few | TRBV5-1 | CASSSAGFNEQFF | TGCGCCAGCAGCTCAGCCGGGTTTAATGAGCAGTTCTTC
TRBJ1-2 | - | - | TRBV2 | CASSVDRSGYTF | TGTGCCAGCAGTGTAGACAGGTCGGGCTACACCTTC
TRBJ1-2 | - | many | TRBV5-1 | CASSIDTNYGYTF | TGCGCCAGCAGCATAGACACTAACTATGGCTACACCTTC
TRBJ2-2 | TRBD2 | - | TRBV6-1 | CANSGLAGPGAGELFF | TGTGCCAACTCTGGGCTAGCGGGACCGGGGGCCGGGGAGCTGTTTTTT
TRBJ2-4 | - | - | TRBV6-5 | CASRIENIQYF | TGTGCCAGCAGGATTGAGAACATTCAGTACTTC
TRBJ1-5 | - | few | TRBV28 | CASSLLWVGQPQHF | TGTGCCAGCAGTTTATTATGGGTAGGTCAGCCCCAGCATTTT
TRBJ2-1 | TRBD1 | few | TRBV15 | CATSRGYRDRGHNEQFF | TGTGCCACCAGCAGGGGATACCGGGACAGGGGGCACAATGAGCAGTTCTTC
TRBJ2-2 | - | few | TRBV6-4 | CASSDTSTGELFF | TGTGCCAGCAGTGACACATCTACCGGGGAGCTGTTTTTT
TRBJ2-1 | - | many | TRBV10-3 | CAISGLDEQFF | TGTGCCATCAGTGGTTTGGATGAGCAGTTCTTC
TRBJ2-1 | TRBD2 | - | TRBV27 | CASSVQRGLAGEVNEQFF | TGTGCCAGCAGTGTCCAACGAGGGTTAGCGGGAGAGGTAAATGAGCAGTTCTTC
TRBJ1-1 | - | few | TRBV28 | CASNSPGQNTEAFF | TGTGCCAGCAACTCCCCGGGCCAGAACACTGAAGCTTTCTTT
TRBJ2-3 | - | many | TRBV20-1 | CSASVTSTDTQYF | TGCAGTGCTAGCGTGACTAGCACAGATACGCAGTATTTT
TRBJ2-6 | TRBD1 | - | TRBV10-3 | CAISGFSGGDSGANVLTF | TGTGCCATCAGTGGGTTTTCAGGGGGAGACTCTGGGGCCAACGTCCTGACTTTC
TRBJ2-2 | - | few | TRBV29-1 | CSVWGASAGELFF | TGCAGCGTTTGGGGGGCGAGTGCCGGGGAGCTGTTTTTT
TRBJ1-4 | - | few | TRBV2 | CASTPGGLYNEKLFF | TGTGCCAGCACCCCGGGTGGGCTGTATAATGAAAAACTGTTTTTT
TRBJ2-2 | - | few | TRBV29-1 | CSAQTVVAGELFF | TGCAGCGCCCAGACAGTAGTTGCCGGGGAGCTGTTTTTT
TRBJ2-1 | TRBD1 | - | TRBV5-1 | CASSLQGANLDEQFF | TGCGCCAGCAGCTTACAGGGGGCTAACTTGGATGAGCAGTTCTTC